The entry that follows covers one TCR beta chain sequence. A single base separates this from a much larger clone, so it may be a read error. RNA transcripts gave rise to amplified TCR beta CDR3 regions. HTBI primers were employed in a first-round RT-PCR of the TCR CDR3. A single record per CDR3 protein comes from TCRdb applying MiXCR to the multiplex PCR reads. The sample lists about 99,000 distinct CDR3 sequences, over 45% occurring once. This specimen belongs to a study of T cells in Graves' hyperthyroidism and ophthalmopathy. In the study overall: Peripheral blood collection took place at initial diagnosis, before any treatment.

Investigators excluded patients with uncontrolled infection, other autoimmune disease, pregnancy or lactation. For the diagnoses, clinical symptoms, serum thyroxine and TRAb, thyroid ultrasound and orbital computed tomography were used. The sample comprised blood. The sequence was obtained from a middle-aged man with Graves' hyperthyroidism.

This CDR3 is CASSYVGGPGNEQFF. The CDR3 nucleotides read TGTGCCAGCAGTTACGTTGGGGGGCCTGGCAATGAGCAGTTCTTC. The J gene is TRBJ2-1, the V gene TRBV6-5; D may correspond to TRBD1 or TRBD2 (6 bases each). Deletions cut 2 bases from V and 6 bases from J, with 14 bases between. The CDR3 totals 15 residues. Germline V lookup: CDR1 MNHEY, CDR2 SVGAGI.